Below are 20 T cell receptor beta chains sequenced from a single sample in a study of blood T cell repertoires in COVID-19. Profiled with immunoSEQ multiplex PCR; TCRdb holds only in-frame clones, not every one. The sample includes about 270,000 clones, around 89% of them seen just once. Sample: PBMCs or T cells enriched from blood (not recorded which). These receptors came from a woman aged 25 to 39 with acute COVID-19.

This sequence joins TRBV7-2 and TRBJ2-7, with 8 bases fitting TRBD1. Unmatched junction bases numbered 6, after V lost 5 bases and J lost 0 bases. Germline CDR1 and CDR2: SGHTA and FQGNSA. CDR3 length equals 15 residues. The CDR3 DNA follows: TGTGCCAGCAGCAGGGACAGGTCCAGCTCCTACGAGCAGTACTTC. Amino acid sequence: CASSRDRSSSYEQYF.

The rearrangement uses TRBV11-1 and TRBJ2-1; the D gene is possibly TRBD1 (6 bases). From germline, CDR1 is SGHAT and CDR2 FQDESV (reference sequence). Trimming stripped 4 bases from V and 3 bases from J, with 10 bases between. The CDR3 is 14 amino acids. CDR3 amino acids: CASSWGPVYNEQFF. In DNA, the CDR3 is TGTGCCAGCAGCTGGGGGCCGGTCTACAATGAGCAGTTCTTC.

The gene calls are TRBV9 and TRBJ2-3; 12 bases fit TRBD2. The V gene end was trimmed by 2 bases and the J gene end by 6 bases; junction bases not matched to a gene: 7. CDR1 and CDR2 from the germline V gene are SGDLS and YYNGEE. This CDR3 is 16 amino acids long. As DNA, the CDR3 is TGTGCCAGCAGCGTCCGGCTAGCGGGAGGGGCGGATACGCAGTATTTT. Translating gives CASSVRLAGGADTQYF.

The chain employs TRBV21-1 and TRBJ1-1; the table's TRBD1 call for D was not verified on the DNA. TRBV21-1 is designated a pseudogene. This CDR3 has 17 residues. CDR3 DNA: TGTGCCAGCAGCAAAGACGGGCGCAGGGACAGGGGGTTTGAAGCTTTCTTT. Its translation is CASSKDGRRDRGFEAFF.

The chain recombines TRBV11-2 with TRBJ2-1; D is possibly TRBD1 (6 bases). Trimming cost V 4 bases and J 5 bases, with 12 bases left between them. The CDR3 consists of 14 residues. CDR1 is SGHAT, CDR2 FQNNGV, per germline. CDR3 sequence reads: CASSWMGADNEQFF. The CDR3 bases are TGTGCCAGCAGCTGGATGGGGGCTGACAATGAGCAGTTCTTC.

V gene TRBV6-5 combines with J gene TRBJ1-1, with TRBD1 as a possible D gene (5 bases). V was cut by 7 bases and J by 3 bases, with 15 bases left in between. CDR1 and CDR2 from the germline V gene are MNHEY and SVGAGI. The CDR3 has 14 amino acids. DNA of the CDR3: TGTGCCAGCAAAGAGTCAGGGTTCGACACTGAAGCTTTCTTT. It codes for CASKESGFDTEAFF.

This rearrangement joins TRBV18 to TRBJ1-4; 8 bases line up with TRBD1. J was trimmed by 4 bases and V by 5 bases; bases with no gene match: 6. CDR3 size: 15 residues. Germline assignment: CDR1 KGHSH and CDR2 LQKENI. The CDR3, as DNA: TGTGCCAGCTCAGAAGGACAGGGACTTAATGAAAAACTGTTTTTT. Protein sequence: CASSEGQGLNEKLFF.

V usage is TRBV2 and J usage is TRBJ2-7; 10 bases fit TRBD1. The CDR3 is 15 amino acids. Germline CDR1 reads SNHLY; CDR2 reads FYNNEI. Trimming cost V 2 bases and J 2 bases; bases outside gene matches: 3. The chain's CDR3 is CASSEYGQGAYEQYF. The CDR3 coding sequence is TGTGCCAGCAGTGAATATGGACAGGGGGCCTACGAGCAGTACTTC.

The V gene is TRBV7-8, the J gene TRBJ2-5, with 11 bases fitting TRBD2. The V and J ends lost 1 base and 4 bases, in that order; junction bases with no gene match: 14. The CDR3 consists of 19 residues. Germline assignment: CDR1 SGHVS and CDR2 FQNEAQ. The CDR3 nucleotides are TGTGCCAGCAGCTTAGTTGGTAGCGGGAGGGCCCTAACCATAGAGACCCAGTACTTC. Protein: CASSLVGSGRALTIETQYF.

The V gene is TRBV28, the J gene TRBJ2-7; maybe TRBD2 (5 bases). Germline CDR1 is MDHEN and CDR2 is SYDVKM. V dropped 8 bases and J dropped 6 bases, with 11 bases sitting between them. CDR3 size: 11 residues. CDR3 residues: CASSGSGEQYF. Written as DNA, the CDR3 is TGTGCCAGCTCGGGGAGCGGCGAGCAGTACTTC.

This clone has just one count. The chain has TRBV18 and TRBJ1-1; D is perhaps TRBD1 (6 bases). The germline CDR1 and CDR2 sequences are KGHSH and LQKENI. The CDR3 length is 15 residues. Trimming pared 6 bases from V and 5 bases from J, leaving 19 bases between. The CDR3 is CASSKSGETGTEAFF. In DNA, the CDR3 is TGTGCCAGCTCCAAAAGCGGAGAAACAGGGACTGAAGCTTTCTTT.

This sequence joins TRBV6-1 and TRBJ2-4; 8 bases map to TRBD1. CDR1 is MNHNS and CDR2 is SASEGT in the germline V gene. The V and J ends lost 2 bases and 1 base, in that order; junction bases with no gene match: 7. The CDR3 contains 17 residues. DNA of the CDR3: TGTGCCAGCAGTGAATGGGGGACAGGTTCGGCCAAAAACATTCAGTACTTC. Translating gives CASSEWGTGSAKNIQYF.

This clone was counted only a few times. CDR3 sequence reads: CASTGTSNNEQFF. As DNA, the CDR3 is TGTGCCAGCACCGGGACTAGTAACAATGAGCAGTTCTTC. The chain combines TRBV19 with TRBJ2-1, with TRBD2 matching over 8 bases. Germline values: CDR1 LNHDA, CDR2 SQIVND (reference sequence). This CDR3 spans 13 amino acids. J gave up 5 bases and V 9 bases, and 6 bases lay outside the gene matches.

The V call is TRBV29-1, the J call TRBJ2-3; D ambiguous. Germline CDR1 is SQVTM and CDR2 is ANQGSEA. The CDR3 runs 15 residues. The germline V and J ends were trimmed by 1 base and 2 bases, with 13 bases remaining between them. DNA of the CDR3: TGCAGCGTTGAAGGAGCGTCAGAGGTCACAGATACGCAGTATTTT. This codes for CSVEGASEVTDTQYF.

The chain links TRBV27 to TRBJ2-2, with 11 bases matching TRBD2. The V gene end was trimmed by 5 bases and the J gene end by 0 bases; junction bases not matched to a gene: 8. The length of the CDR3 is 18 residues. Germline assignment: CDR1 MNHEY and CDR2 SMNVEV (reference sequence). For the CDR3, the DNA is TGTGCCAGCAGTCCGCGGCTAGCGGGAGGCGCGAACACCGGGGAGCTGTTTTTT. Its translation is CASSPRLAGGANTGELFF.

The chain has TRBV7-8 and TRBJ1-1; D perhaps matches TRBD1 (5 bases). With 0 bases removed from V and 11 bases from J, the gap between germline ends came to 10 bases. CDR3 length equals 12 residues. CDR1 SGHVS and CDR2 FQNEAQ come from the germline V gene. CDR3: CASSLAGAGAFF. The CDR3 region has the DNA TGTGCCAGCAGCTTAGCAGGGGCCGGCGCTTTCTTT.

The chain couples TRBV19 to TRBJ1-1, with a weak D call TRBD1 (5 bases). This CDR3 is 14 amino acids long. Trimming took off 5 bases at V and 4 bases at J, with 14 bases between the two ends. Germline CDR1 reads LNHDA; CDR2 reads SQIVND (reference sequence). CDR3 region: CASSFLSGGTEAFF. CDR3 sequence (DNA): TGTGCCAGTAGTTTTCTGTCGGGGGGCACTGAAGCTTTCTTT.

V is TRBV6-2 or TRBV6-3 and J is TRBJ1-2; D remains unclear. The germline V gene has CDR1 MNHEY and CDR2 SVGEGT. V dropped 2 bases and J dropped 6 bases, with 16 bases sitting between them. This CDR3 comprises 15 residues. CDR3 nucleotide sequence: TGTGCCAGCAGTTACCCCGGACTCAACTGGGATGGCTACACCTTC. Protein sequence: CASSYPGLNWDGYTF.

This sequence joins TRBV12-3 or TRBV12-4 and TRBJ2-1, with 7 bases matching TRBD2. CDR3 length: 11 residues. The ends lost 7 bases at V and 9 bases at J; junction bases unmatched: 3. CDR3: CASTAGAEQFF. The CDR3 bases are TGTGCCAGCACTGCGGGAGCTGAGCAGTTCTTC.

About this clone itself: In the same sample, other DNA sequences code for this CDR3. The rearrangement joins TRBV9 to TRBJ1-1; unclear D gene. The CDR3 totals 13 residues. V was cut by 2 bases and J by 1 base, with 6 bases left in between. The germline V gene encodes CDR1 SGDLS and CDR2 YYNGEE. Here the CDR3 DNA reads TGTGCCAGCAGCGTCGCGGGGAACACTGAAGCTTTCTTT. It yields the protein CASSVAGNTEAFF.